Sequencing of this T cell receptor beta chain was carried out in a study of shared clonotypes between healthy human individuals. The CDR3 runs to 14 residues. Germline CDR1 reads MNHEY; CDR2 reads SMNVEV (reference sequence). V was clipped by 5 bases and J by 6 bases; unmatched bases: 5. This table comes from immunoSEQ multiplex PCR, and its TCRdb copy is limited to in-frame clones, with some not included. Here the sample spans more than 550,000 clones, 90% being singletons. The TCR comes from a man aged 18 to 35 in good health. Some clones in this sample may be carry-over from other donors' samples. The chain couples TRBV27 to TRBJ1-4; TRBD1 matches at 8 bases. Sequencing was carried out using memory CD8+ T cells from PBMCs. Subset indicated: CD45RO+ cells pooled with CCR7-negative TemRA cells. CDR3 bases: TGTGCCAGCAGTGACAGGGGCCCGTATGAAAAACTGTTTTTT. Protein: CASSDRGPYEKLFF.